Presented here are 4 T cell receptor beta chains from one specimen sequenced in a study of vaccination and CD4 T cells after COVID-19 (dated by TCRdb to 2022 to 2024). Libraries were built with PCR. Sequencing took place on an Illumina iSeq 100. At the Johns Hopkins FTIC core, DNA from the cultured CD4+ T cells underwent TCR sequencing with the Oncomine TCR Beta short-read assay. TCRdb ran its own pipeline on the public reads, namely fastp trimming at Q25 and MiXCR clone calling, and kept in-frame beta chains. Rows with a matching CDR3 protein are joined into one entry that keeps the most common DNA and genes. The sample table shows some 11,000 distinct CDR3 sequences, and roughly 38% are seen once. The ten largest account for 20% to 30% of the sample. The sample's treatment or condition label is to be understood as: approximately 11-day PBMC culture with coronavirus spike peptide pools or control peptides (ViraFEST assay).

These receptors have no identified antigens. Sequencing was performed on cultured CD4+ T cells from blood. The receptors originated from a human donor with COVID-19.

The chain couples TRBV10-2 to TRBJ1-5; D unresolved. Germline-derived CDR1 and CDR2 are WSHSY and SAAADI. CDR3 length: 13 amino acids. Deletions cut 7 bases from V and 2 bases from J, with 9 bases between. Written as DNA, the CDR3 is TGCGCCAGCAAGGGAGATGGCAATCAGCCCCAGCATTTT. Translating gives CASKGDGNQPQHF.

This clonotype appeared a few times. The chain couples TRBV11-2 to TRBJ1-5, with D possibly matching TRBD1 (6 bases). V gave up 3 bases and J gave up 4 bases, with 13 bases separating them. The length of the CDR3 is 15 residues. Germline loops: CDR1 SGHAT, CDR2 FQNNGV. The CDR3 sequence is CASSFSGTNNQPQHF. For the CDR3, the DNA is TGTGCCAGCAGCTTTAGCGGGACAAATAATCAGCCCCAGCATTTT.

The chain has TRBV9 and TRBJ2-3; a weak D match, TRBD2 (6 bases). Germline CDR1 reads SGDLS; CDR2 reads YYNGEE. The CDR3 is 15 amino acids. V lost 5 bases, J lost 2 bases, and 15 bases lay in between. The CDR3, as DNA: TGTGCCAGCAGTGGGGGGTTACGGCCCACAGATACGCAGTATTTT. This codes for CASSGGLRPTDTQYF.

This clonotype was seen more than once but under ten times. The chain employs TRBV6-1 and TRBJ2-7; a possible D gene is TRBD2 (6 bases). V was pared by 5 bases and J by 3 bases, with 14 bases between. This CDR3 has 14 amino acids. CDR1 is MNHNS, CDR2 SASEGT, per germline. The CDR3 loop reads CASSPRGLSYEQYF. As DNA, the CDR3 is TGTGCCAGCAGTCCAAGGGGACTGAGCTACGAGCAGTACTTC.